The following is a TCR beta chain sequence with its context. This clone was counted only a few times. Its antigen is still unknown. Base quality data are lacking; no much larger clone is found one base away. The sample comes from a study of shared clonotypes between healthy human individuals (dated by TCRdb to the early 2020s). About the study as a whole: A couple of women and a few men aged 18 to 49 years were included in the cohort. For each donor, CD4 naive and CD4 memory were each run on three plates, CD8 naive on two plates, and CD8 memory on one plate. To estimate repertoire size and how much clonotypes are shared between individuals, the study performed deep sequencing of blood TCR repertoires from a handful of healthy adults. To increase sequencing depth and limit assay-specific biases, TCR repertoire library preparation and sequencing were carried out by different laboratories using diverse techniques. Between about 0.8 and 8.9 billion PBMCs per donor were obtained by leukapheresis.

Using the deep immunoSEQ assay, multiplex PCR amplified TCR CDR3 regions from genomic DNA. Extracted genomic DNA from each cell subset was spread evenly across all wells of several immunoSEQ 96-well plates, with each plate serving as a replicate. For sorted subsets, about 210 ng of genomic DNA, equivalent to 30,000 or so T cell genomes, went into each replicate PCR. The purified libraries were quantified using a Qubit 3.0 fluorometer, sized with a Bioanalyzer 2100, and then quantified again using the KAPA Library Quantification kit. A separate single-read 150-cycle Illumina NextSeq 550 flow cell was used to sequence each immunoSEQ 96-well plate. In the paper's pipeline: Because only junctional sequences without quality scores were contained in the immunoSEQ output, filtering matching that applied to full-length reads could not be performed. Sequences were annotated with PyIR, a Python wrapper for IgBLAST v1.9, and V/J genes and CDR3 were assigned using IMGT germline references. Reads with weak V/J assignments (E-value above 1e-6), missing CDR3, stop codons, out-of-frame junctions, or ambiguous translated residues were removed. V3J clonotypes were defined by identical inferred V gene, J gene, and CDR3 amino acid sequence. To compute the percentage overlap between repertoires, the number of shared unique clonotypes was divided by the size of the smaller repertoire. Three approaches were used to assess repertoire richness: RTK rarefaction, the Chao1 estimator, and Recon v2.1 estimates of unobserved clonotypes. Generation probabilities were computed with OLGA for all TCRbeta clonotypes obtained by the gDNA method from several donors. TCRdb retrieved this table from immuneACCESS and kept in-frame rearrangements only. Not all clones are present; in checked studies, unresolved V genes account for under half, and no reason is known for the remainder. V, J and clone size derive from that table, while D and trimming were established from the DNA sequence. This sample gives around 720,000 clones in total; around 78% of them show up just once. The ten largest clones capture around 1.8% of the sample.

CDR1 and CDR2, per the germline V gene, are SGHRS and YFSETQ. The CDR3 goes from the cysteine to the phenylalanine over 14 residues. CDR3 DNA only is kept here, 42 bases in frame from base 1. At the junction V is shortened by 4 bases and J by 1 base, with 11 bases in between. General study outcomes and caveats: Higher generation probabilities were observed for clonotypes shared by all four sorted-subset donors than for non-shared clonotypes. Only blood was sampled, and tissue TCR repertoires likely differ from those in blood. The small number of donors limited the genetic and exposure-history diversity represented. Pairwise subsampling indicated that sequencing depth was expected to affect the degree of clonotype sharing among donors. Larger estimated clonotype richness was generally found for naive subsets than for memory subsets. Across a handful of donors, roughly 5.4% of naive CD4, around 3.5% of naive CD8, around 2.5% of memory CD4, and 0.4% of memory CD8 clonotypes were shared. Rarefaction of sorted-subset datasets indicated incomplete sequencing despite the large sequencing depth.

The donors were healthy, HIV-negative adults with no recently reported acute infections or vaccinations. Only Caucasian adults living in Nashville, Tennessee, USA were represented among the donors. CD4+ T cells were enriched by magnetic negative selection, after which naive cells were positively selected on CD45RA and the negative fraction was taken as the memory subset. Blood was collected by leukapheresis, and PBMCs were isolated by Ficoll-Histopaque density gradient centrifugation and then cryopreserved in liquid nitrogen vapor phase. Analytical flow cytometry was used to check the purity and quantity of every magnetically sorted T cell population. Each sorted fraction had its genomic DNA isolated and then quantified by UV absorbance on a Nanodrop 2000c.

Recombination linked TRBV5-1 to TRBJ1-1, and possibly TRBD1, on 5 matching bases. The TCR comes from a woman in her twenties or thirties in good health. Material: memory CD4+ T cells sorted from blood. The cell subset or site label for this specimen denotes: CD45RA-negative fraction. The CDR3 region: CASSPRQTNTEAFF. The sequenced DNA is TGCGCCAGCAGCCCACGACAGACGAACACTGAAGCTTTCTTT.